Below, 5 T cell receptor beta chains from the same sample are listed, as sequenced in a study of T cell responses to AZD1222 COVID-19 vaccine. TCRdb keeps only in-frame clones here, not all; method: immunoSEQ multiplex PCR. The data hold 120,000 or so clones, with around 84% observed a single time. Sequences were derived from peripheral blood, sampled on day 0 of AZD1222 vaccination. The receptors here all came from an adult in good health.

This chain uses TRBV5-1 with TRBJ1-6, with D possibly matching TRBD1 (5 bases). This CDR3 is 15 amino acids long. Trimming cost V 4 bases and J 5 bases, with 13 bases left between them. Germline CDR1 reads SGHRS; CDR2 reads YFSETQ. CDR3 region: CASSPQGGNNSPLHF. The CDR3 nucleotides read TGCGCCAGCAGCCCCCAGGGTGGGAATAATTCACCCCTCCACTTT.

This clone was detected once. The V call is TRBV12-3 or TRBV12-4, the J call TRBJ2-7; unclear D gene. There are 13 residues in the CDR3. V was shortened by 2 bases and J by 2 bases, with 7 bases between the two germline ends. This chain's CDR3 is CASSLPGAYEQYF. The CDR3 DNA is TGTGCCAGCAGTTTACCAGGTGCCTACGAGCAGTACTTC.

This chain's CDR3 is CASSVAGFSGEKLFF. In DNA form, the CDR3 reads TGTGCCAGCAGCGTAGCAGGGTTTAGCGGTGAAAAACTGTTTTTT. This chain joins TRBV9 and TRBJ1-4; a weak D match, TRBD1 (5 bases). Germline V lookup: CDR1 SGDLS, CDR2 YYNGEE. Trimming stripped 0 bases from V and 7 bases from J, with 13 bases between. The CDR3 spans 15 residues. Drawing the rest from reference TRBV9 and TRBJ1-4, the complete variable domain is DSGVTQTPKHLITATGQRVTLRCSPRSGDLSVYWYQQSLDQGLQFLIQYYNGEERAKGNILERFSAQQFPDLHSELNLSSLELGDSALYFCASSVAGFSGEKLFFGSGTQLSVL.

In its sample, this clone was seen once. The chain combines TRBV5-4 with TRBJ2-5; no reliable D call. Germline V gene lookup returns CDR1 SGHNT and CDR2 YYREEE (reference sequence). The CDR3 extends over 14 amino acids. V gave up 3 bases and J gave up 6 bases, with 15 bases separating them. The CDR3 bases are TGTGCCAGCAGCTCGCCGCAAGGGTTGAAGACCCAGTACTTC. Residues: CASSSPQGLKTQYF.

This clone was detected only once. The chain uses TRBV28 and TRBJ1-3; D is unclear. There are 12 residues in the CDR3. V was shortened by 11 bases and J by 0 bases, with 8 bases between the two germline ends. CDR1 and CDR2 (germline): MDHEN, SYDVKM. Here the CDR3 reads CAGSDSGNTIYF. CDR3 bases: TGTGCCGGCTCCGACTCTGGAAACACCATATATTTT.